This T cell receptor (beta chain) was identified in a study of T cell responses to AZD1222 COVID-19 vaccine. Libraries were prepared by immunoSEQ multiplex PCR; TCRdb keeps only in-frame clonotypes and omits some of them. The sample has 65,000 to 75,000 clones, 80% to 85% seen once. CDR1 MNHEY and CDR2 SMNVEV come from the germline V gene (reference sequence). Trimming cost V 6 bases and J 2 bases; bases outside gene matches: 7. CDR3 length: 14 residues. This clone came up a few times. This TCR derives from an adult in good health. The sample was peripheral blood, taken on day 0 of AZD1222 vaccination. V gene TRBV27 combines with J gene TRBJ2-7, with TRBD1 matching over 7 bases. CDR3 in amino acids: CASSRTGPTYEQYF. The CDR3 bases are TGTGCCAGCAGCCGGACAGGCCCGACCTACGAGCAGTACTTC.